Each of the 25 T cell receptor beta chains below was sequenced from the same sample in a study of Graves' ophthalmopathy and Graves' hyperthyroidism. Amplification of the TCR beta CDR3 regions used RNA transcripts (as template). HTBI primers were used in a first-round RT-PCR, which preceded a second-round multiplex PCR. TCRdb re-called the multiplex PCR reads through MiXCR, storing one row per CDR3 protein. Of about 480,000 distinct CDR3 sequences listed, under 15% are singletons. Sequenced material: blood. The receptors shown here come from a woman in her 30s with Graves' ophthalmopathy.

V is TRBV5-1 and J is TRBJ2-7; unclear D gene. This CDR3 spans 13 amino acids. Per the germline V gene, CDR1 is SGHRS and CDR2 is YFSETQ. Trimming pared 4 bases from V and 4 bases from J, leaving 12 bases between. The CDR3 DNA reads as TGCGCCAGCAGCCCCGAACCCGAATACGAGCAGTACTTC. This gives the protein CASSPEPEYEQYF.

The chain is built from TRBV14 and TRBJ2-5; no clear D. V lost 4 bases and J lost 2, with 14 bases in between. CDR3 size: 15 residues. Germline V gene data show CDR1 as SGHDN and CDR2 as FVKESK. CDR3 residues: CASSRVSGRQETQYF. The CDR3 nucleotides are TGTGCCAGCAGCCGAGTTTCCGGGCGACAAGAGACCCAGTACTTC.

This clonotype was observed many times. This chain joins TRBV12-3 or TRBV12-4 and TRBJ2-7; 8 bases align to TRBD1. CDR3 size: 14 residues. V dropped 6 bases and J dropped 2; count of bases not matched to a gene: 6. The CDR3 DNA is TGTGCCAGCAGACAGAGGACAGGGCCCTACGAGCAGTACTTC. This gives the protein CASRQRTGPYEQYF.

A note on this clonotype: A much larger clone lies one base from this, so it may be a read error. The chain has TRBV20-1 and TRBJ2-7; 7 bases are a match to TRBD2. The CDR3 spans 17 residues. CDR1 is DFQATT, CDR2 SNEGSKA, per germline (reference sequence). CDR3 protein: CSARDPGRDYPNYEQDF. The DNA of the CDR3 is TGCAGTGCTAGAGACCCGGGTCGGGACTACCCTAACTACGAGCAGGACTTC.

This clonotype was picked up a small number of times. This chain joins TRBV20-1 and TRBJ2-5, with D perhaps assigned TRBD1 or TRBD2 (5 bases each). V lost 1 base, J lost 5 bases, and 17 bases lay in between. Germline V gene sequence: CDR1 DFQATT, CDR2 SNEGSKA (reference sequence). The CDR3 is 15 amino acids. The CDR3 loop is CSARVGTADVETQYF. The DNA for the CDR3 is TGCAGTGCTAGAGTAGGGACCGCCGACGTCGAGACCCAGTACTTC.

This clonotype was observed a handful of times. V usage is TRBV6-5 and J usage is TRBJ2-3, with TRBD1 matching over 9 bases. The CDR3 is 14 amino acids. Unmatched junction bases numbered 3, after V lost 4 bases and J lost 4 bases. CDR1 is MNHEY, CDR2 SVGAGI, per germline. Written as DNA, the CDR3 is TGTGCCAGCAGTTTCCGACAGGGGGCAGATACGCAGTATTTT. Protein sequence: CASSFRQGADTQYF.

This clonotype was seen a few times. This chain joins TRBV19 and TRBJ2-7; 10 bases are a match to TRBD1. Germline CDR1 LNHDA, CDR2 SQIVND (reference sequence). The CDR3 sequence is 15 residues long. V shed 7 bases and J 7 bases; nucleotides not matched to a gene: 13. The CDR3 nucleotides are TGTGCCAGTAAGGGACAGGGGAGCCCAGCGAGGGAGCAGTACTTC. The encoded protein is CASKGQGSPAREQYF.

This clonotype appeared many times. The chain carries TRBV12-3 or TRBV12-4 and TRBJ1-5; possibly TRBD1 for D (5 bases). Trimming removed 2 bases from V and 5 bases from J, with 10 bases in between. This CDR3 is 14 amino acids long. CDR3 sequence (DNA): TGTGCCAGCAGTTTATCAGGGTGGGATCAGCCCCAGCATTTT. Amino acids: CASSLSGWDQPQHF.

Many counts were recorded for this clonotype. The chain links TRBV6-1 to TRBJ2-7; no reliable D call. V was clipped by 7 bases and J by 3 bases, with 10 bases between them. The CDR3 totals 12 residues. Germline lookup yields CDR1 MNHNS and CDR2 SASEGT. The CDR3 region is CASTESYYEQYF. In DNA form, the CDR3 reads TGTGCCAGCACCGAATCCTACTACGAGCAGTACTTC.

This clonotype was observed a few times. The chain recombines TRBV27 with TRBJ1-5; possible D gene TRBD1, 5 bases. CDR3 length: 14 residues. V was clipped by 2 bases and J by 6 bases, with 11 bases between them. CDR1 and CDR2 from the germline V gene are MNHEY and SMNVEV (reference sequence). This CDR3 is CASSLRGTRQPQHF. The CDR3 bases are TGTGCCAGCAGTTTAAGGGGTACGCGTCAGCCCCAGCATTTT.

The table lists this clonotype with many counts. The CDR3 region has the DNA TGTGCCAGCAGCACGACAGGGGGCAGCGAGACCCAGTACTTC. This encodes CASSTTGGSETQYF. This chain joins TRBV28 and TRBJ2-5; 10 bases line up with TRBD1. V shed 6 bases, J shed 5 bases, and the junction held 6 bases outside the gene matches. The CDR3 length is 14 residues. Germline assignment: CDR1 MDHEN and CDR2 SYDVKM.

This clonotype was observed many times. The CDR3 region has the DNA TGTGCCAGCAGTCCCGGGACGCCGTCGGATACGCAGTATTTT. Translation: CASSPGTPSDTQYF. The chain employs TRBV12-3 or TRBV12-4 and TRBJ2-3, with D possibly called TRBD1 or TRBD2 (5 bases each). The V gene lost 5 bases and the J gene lost 6 bases, with 15 bases spanning the gap. The CDR3 is 14 amino acids.

This clonotype occurred many times. The chain is built from TRBV11-2 and TRBJ2-7; D uncertain. CDR3 length: 14 residues. CDR1 SGHAT and CDR2 FQNNGV come from the germline V gene. V lost 5 bases, J lost 2 bases, and 13 bases lay in between. The CDR3 sequence: CASSPRGTAYEQYF. The CDR3, as DNA: TGTGCCAGCAGCCCCCGTGGTACCGCCTACGAGCAGTACTTC.

The gene calls are TRBV12-3 or TRBV12-4 and TRBJ1-1; TRBD1 is a possible D gene (6 bases). This CDR3 has 14 residues. Trimming removed 6 bases from V and 5 bases from J, with 16 bases in between. The CDR3 reads CASSVTGLETEAFF. In nucleotides, the CDR3 is TGTGCCAGCAGCGTTACAGGGCTCGAGACTGAAGCTTTCTTT.

Many counts were recorded for this clonotype. CDR3 amino acids: CSVDGTGASYEQYF. The CDR3, as DNA: TGCAGCGTTGACGGGACAGGGGCGTCCTACGAGCAGTACTTC. The chain has TRBV29-1 and TRBJ2-7, with 10 bases that match TRBD1. With V trimmed by 3 bases and J by 1 base, 3 bases remained unmatched. There are 14 residues in the CDR3. Germline values: CDR1 SQVTM, CDR2 ANQGSEA.

There are many counts of this clonotype. The V gene is TRBV28, the J gene TRBJ2-4, with TRBD1 matching over 8 bases. This CDR3 is built from 15 residues. V lost 6 bases, J lost 4 bases, and 8 bases stayed unmatched. The germline V gene has CDR1 MDHEN and CDR2 SYDVKM. CDR3 sequence (DNA): TGTGCCAGCAGGCCACGGGACAGGACAAAAAACATTCAGTACTTC. It translates to CASRPRDRTKNIQYF. The full variable domain, in which reference TRBV28 and TRBJ2-4 provide the parts outside the CDR3, is DVKVTQSSRYLVKRTGEKVFLECVQDMDHENMFWYRQDPGLGLRLIYFSYDVKMKEKGDIPEGYSVSREKKERFSLILESASTNQTSMYLCASRPRDRTKNIQYFGAGTRLSVL.

This clonotype has ten or more counts. The chain has TRBV28 and TRBJ2-2; D may be TRBD1 (5 bases). Germline V gives CDR1 MDHEN, CDR2 SYDVKM. The CDR3 loop spans 15 amino acids. Trimming removed 1 base from V and 4 bases from J, with 10 bases in between. This CDR3 is CASSLSAGFTGELFF. CDR3 in DNA: TGTGCCAGCAGTTTATCGGCAGGGTTCACCGGGGAGCTGTTTTTT.

This clonotype has a count of ten or more. The rearrangement joins TRBV11-2 to TRBJ2-7; D ambiguous. CDR1 and CDR2 (germline): SGHAT, FQNNGV. CDR3 length: 15 residues. The V end was cut by 0 bases, the J end by 0 bases, with 9 bases between. As DNA, the CDR3 is TGTGCCAGCAGCTTAGATATCGGAAGCTCCTACGAGCAGTACTTC. Protein sequence: CASSLDIGSSYEQYF.

This clonotype was seen ten or more times. This sequence joins TRBV5-5 and TRBJ1-5; no firm D call. Germline V CDR1 and CDR2: SGHKS, YYEKEE (reference sequence). V lost 2 bases, J lost 0 bases, and 6 bases lay in between. This CDR3 spans 14 amino acids. CDR3 in amino acids: CASSFLDSNQPQHF. Here the CDR3 DNA reads TGTGCCAGCAGCTTTCTAGATAGCAATCAGCCCCAGCATTTT.

In this sample, this clonotype turned up many times. This sequence joins TRBV6-5 and TRBJ1-2; D unresolved. Germline V CDR1 and CDR2: MNHEY, SVGAGI. The CDR3 covers 14 residues. The V end was cut by 1 base, the J end by 8 bases, with 14 bases between. CDR3 region: CASSYYRTGGGYTF. As DNA, the CDR3 is TGTGCCAGCAGTTACTACCGGACTGGAGGGGGCTACACCTTC.

This clonotype appeared many times. The rearrangement links TRBV28 to TRBJ2-7; TRBD1 matches at 11 bases. This CDR3 is 14 amino acids long. Trimming cost V 5 bases and J 6 bases; bases outside gene matches: 6. CDR1 is MDHEN, CDR2 SYDVKM, per germline. The CDR3 bases are TGTGCCAGCAGTATCGGACAGGGGGCAGGCGAGCAGTACTTC. This encodes CASSIGQGAGEQYF.

The sample holds a few counts of this clonotype. This chain connects TRBV5-1 to TRBJ1-1; D unclear. The CDR3 runs to 13 residues. V lost 6 bases, J lost 0 bases, and 9 bases lay in between. The germline V gene encodes CDR1 SGHRS and CDR2 YFSETQ. This chain's CDR3 is CASTQEMNTEAFF. CDR3 bases: TGCGCCAGCACTCAGGAAATGAACACTGAAGCTTTCTTT. Variable domain in full (rest from reference TRBV5-1 and TRBJ1-1): KAGVTQTPRYLIKTRGQQVTLSCSPISGHRSVSWYQQTPGQGLQFLFEYFSETQRNKGNFPGRFSGRQFSNSRSEMNVSTLELGDSALYLCASTQEMNTEAFFGQGTRLTVV.

This sequence joins TRBV20-1 and TRBJ1-1; tentatively, D is TRBD1 (5 bases). Germline CDR1 reads DFQATT; CDR2 reads SNEGSKA (reference sequence). V gave up 6 bases and J gave up 5 bases, with 16 bases separating them. CDR3 size: 13 residues. DNA for the CDR3: TGCAGTGCCCCGGGGGGTGGCGTGACTGAAGCTTTCTTT. Its translation: CSAPGGGVTEAFF.

This clonotype was recorded a few times. V and J are TRBV30 and TRBJ1-6, with a weak D call TRBD1 (5 bases). CDR1 is GTSNPN, CDR2 SVGIG, per germline (reference sequence). V shed 2 bases and J shed 6 bases, with 17 bases lying between them. CDR3 length: 16 residues. CDR3 nucleotides: TGTGCCTGGAGTCCCCACTTGGGGGTTCGTAATTCACCCCTCCACTTT. Amino acid sequence: CAWSPHLGVRNSPLHF.

The rearrangement links TRBV11-2 to TRBJ2-7; 10 nucleotides match TRBD2. Germline assignment: CDR1 SGHAT and CDR2 FQNNGV. Trimming took 5 bases from V and 3 from J; bases not matched to a gene: 10. The CDR3 loop spans 16 amino acids. Here the CDR3 DNA reads TGTGCCAGCAGCATCAAACTAGCGGGAAGTCTCTACGAGCAGTACTTC. Amino acid sequence: CASSIKLAGSLYEQYF.